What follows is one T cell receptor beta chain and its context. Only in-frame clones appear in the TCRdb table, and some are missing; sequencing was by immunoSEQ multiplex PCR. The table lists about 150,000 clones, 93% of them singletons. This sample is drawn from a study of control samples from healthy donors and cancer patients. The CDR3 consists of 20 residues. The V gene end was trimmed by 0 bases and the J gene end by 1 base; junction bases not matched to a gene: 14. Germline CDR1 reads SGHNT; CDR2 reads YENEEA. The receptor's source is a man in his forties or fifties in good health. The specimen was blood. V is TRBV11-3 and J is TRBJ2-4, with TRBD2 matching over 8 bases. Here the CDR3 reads CASSLDFYREREMAKNIQYF. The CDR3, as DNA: TGTGCCAGCAGCTTAGACTTTTATCGGGAGCGGGAGATGGCCAAAAACATTCAGTACTTC.